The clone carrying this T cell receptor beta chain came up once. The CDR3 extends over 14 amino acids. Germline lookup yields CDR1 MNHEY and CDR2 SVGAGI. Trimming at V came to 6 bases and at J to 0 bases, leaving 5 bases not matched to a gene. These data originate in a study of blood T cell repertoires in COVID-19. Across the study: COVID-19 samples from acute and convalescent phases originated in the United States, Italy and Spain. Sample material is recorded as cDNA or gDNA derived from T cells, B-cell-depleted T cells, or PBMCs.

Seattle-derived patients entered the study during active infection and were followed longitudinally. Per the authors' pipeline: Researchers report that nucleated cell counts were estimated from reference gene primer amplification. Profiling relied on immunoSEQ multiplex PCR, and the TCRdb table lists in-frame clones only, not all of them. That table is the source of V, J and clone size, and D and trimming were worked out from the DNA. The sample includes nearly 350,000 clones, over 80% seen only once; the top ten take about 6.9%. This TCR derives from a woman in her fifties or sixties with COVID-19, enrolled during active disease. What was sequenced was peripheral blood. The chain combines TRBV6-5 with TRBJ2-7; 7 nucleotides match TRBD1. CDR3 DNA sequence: TGTGCCAGCAGCAGGACAGGTCGCTCCTACGAGCAGTACTTC. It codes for CASSRTGRSYEQYF.